Given below is one T cell receptor (beta chain) in context. Antigen: not known. Sequencing relied on immunoSEQ assay v3.0, run at survey level. Here immunoSEQ multiplex PCR was the method, and the copy in TCRdb shows in-frame clones only, minus some. The sample contains roughly 28,000 clones, roughly 78% of which appear only once. The data are from a study of long-term antiretroviral therapy in people with HIV. Findings of the study overall: Pre-ART clonal expansions dominated every time point's repertoire. Data on ART adherence, viral resistance or therapy changes were unavailable. HIV repertoires showed narrower CDR3 length ranges than controls.

Clinicians in the United States treated all participants with HIV. From germline, CDR1 is DFQATT and CDR2 SNEGSKA (reference sequence). The CDR3 contains 11 residues. Trimming cost V 6 bases and J 2 bases, with 8 bases left between them. Sequences were derived from unsorted PBMCs, sampled 0.3 years after starting antiretroviral therapy. This chain joins TRBV20-1 and TRBJ2-7; D remains ambiguous. The receptor was derived from a man aged 40-49 years with HIV. The CDR3 region is CSAPDPYEQYF. CDR3 in DNA: TGCAGTGCGCCGGACCCCTACGAGCAGTACTTC.